The text below deals with one T cell receptor beta chain. This specimen belongs to a study of blood T cell repertoires in COVID-19. As for the study in general: Acute and convalescent COVID-19 samples came from the United States, Italy and Spain. T cells, B-cell-depleted T cells, or PBMCs supplied cDNA or gDNA.

How the authors handled the data: Reference gene primer amplification in the assay estimated nucleated cell counts. Libraries were prepared by immunoSEQ multiplex PCR; TCRdb keeps only in-frame clonotypes and omits some of them. D and trimming come from the DNA, and the V and J calls and clone size come from that table. The table includes 150,000 to 200,000 clones, roughly 82% detected once. Sample: peripheral blood. This receptor was obtained from a woman aged 55-75 years with COVID-19, enrolled during active disease.

The CDR3 protein is CASSLGTGLRRETQYF. The CDR3 DNA reads TGTGCCAGCAGCTTAGGGACAGGTTTGAGGCGCGAGACCCAGTACTTC. The genes are TRBV7-2 and TRBJ2-5, with 7 bases aligning to TRBD1. The J segment lost 5 bases and the V segment lost 1 base, leaving 10 bases of the junction unmatched. Looked up from germline, CDR1 is SGHTA and CDR2 is FQGNSA. The CDR3 covers 16 residues.